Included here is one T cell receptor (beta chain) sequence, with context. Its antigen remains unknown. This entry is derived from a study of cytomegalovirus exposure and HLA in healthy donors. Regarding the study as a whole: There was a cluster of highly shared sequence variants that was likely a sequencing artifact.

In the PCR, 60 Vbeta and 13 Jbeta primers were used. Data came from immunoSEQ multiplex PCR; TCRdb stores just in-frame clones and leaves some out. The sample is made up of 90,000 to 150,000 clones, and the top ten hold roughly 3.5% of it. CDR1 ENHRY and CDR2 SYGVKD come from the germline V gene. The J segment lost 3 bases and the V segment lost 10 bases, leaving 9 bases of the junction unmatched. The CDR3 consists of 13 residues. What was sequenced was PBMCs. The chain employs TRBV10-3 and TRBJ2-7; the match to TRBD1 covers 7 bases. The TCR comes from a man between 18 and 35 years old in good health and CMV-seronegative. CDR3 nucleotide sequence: TGTGCCACCAAACAGGGGATCAGCTACGAGCAGTACTTC. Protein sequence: CATKQGISYEQYF.